This record covers a single T cell receptor beta chain. CDR1 is SNHLY, CDR2 FYNNEI, per germline. The V and J ends lost 2 bases and 3 bases respectively, with 11 bases between them. CDR3 size: 14 residues. Authors' processing steps: Counts of nucleated cells, estimated from reference gene primer amplification, were obtained. Sequenced by immunoSEQ multiplex PCR; TCRdb stores in-frame clones only, minus some. V and J calls and clone size are copied from that table; D and trimming were computed from the DNA. The sample shows about 130,000 clones, about 91% of them seen only once. These data are taken from a study of blood T cell repertoires in COVID-19. Overall study context: Sample material is recorded as cDNA or gDNA derived from T cells, B-cell-depleted T cells, or PBMCs.

Sequencing was performed on peripheral blood. The J gene is TRBJ2-7, the V gene TRBV2, with TRBD2 as a possible D gene (6 bases). This clonotype was sampled from a man over 45 with acute or convalescent COVID-19. In DNA, the CDR3 is TGTGCCAGCAGTGAATTGCAGGGAGGCTACGAGCAGTACTTC. Translation: CASSELQGGYEQYF.